The clone carrying this T cell receptor (beta chain) was detected many times. Its specificity is not known. The entry originates in a study of spatial heterogeneity in lung cancer. MiXCR, applied by TCRdb to the 5' RACE reads, yields one record per CDR3 protein. The repertoire holds around 13,000 distinct CDR3 sequences, with 4% to 6% as singletons. Broader study findings: Tumor mutation count correlated with how many alpha and beta TCRs expanded intratumorally.

Stated time point: sample taken at primary tumor resection. Unsorted samples of tumor, nontumor lung or frozen PBMC had their whole RNA sequenced. The receptor was derived from a male donor with early-stage non-small cell lung cancer. The specimen was lung tumor tissue, collected at surgery.

CDR3 bases: TGTGCCATCAGTGAGAACAGGGGCGGAGGTGGCACTGAAGCTTTCTTT. Translating it yields CAISENRGGGGTEAFF. The rearrangement links TRBV10-3 to TRBJ1-1; 7 bases agree with TRBD1. CDR1 is ENHRY, CDR2 SYGVKD, per germline. There are 16 residues in the CDR3. V was pared by 2 bases and J by 4 bases, with 10 bases of the junction left unmatched.